This passage covers 22 T cell receptor beta chains from one sample sequenced in a study of beta chain features in type 1 diabetes. The sequenced template was cDNA made from the entire isolated RNA. The data were produced by immunoSEQ multiplex PCR, yet TCRdb's version contains in-frame clones alone and is incomplete. The sample has some 370,000 clones, roughly 9.8% seen once; the top ten hold about 0.64%. Findings and limits, study-wide: There was a moderate but significant shortening of TCRB CDR3s in all four CD4+ subsets of Type 1 diabetes patients.

No cognate antigen is known for these TCRs. Material for sequencing was central memory CD4+ T cells from blood. Receptor source: a man younger than 40 with type 1 diabetes.

This clone was seen only a few times. The J gene is TRBJ1-2, the V gene TRBV2; a possible D gene is TRBD1 (6 bases). The ends were cut back, 6 bases at V and 2 bases at J, with 13 bases in the middle. CDR3 length equals 14 residues. Germline values: CDR1 SNHLY, CDR2 FYNNEI. Written as DNA, the CDR3 is TGTGCCAGCAGGGGGGACACCTCAAACTATGGCTACACCTTC. Translation: CASRGDTSNYGYTF.

There are a few counts of this clone. The chain carries TRBV7-8 and TRBJ2-7; TRBD2 agrees at 11 bases. The V and J ends lost 3 bases and 6 bases, in that order; junction bases with no gene match: 4. The CDR3 has 14 amino acids. Germline V gene sequence: CDR1 SGHVS, CDR2 FQNEAQ. DNA for the CDR3: TGTGCCAGCAGCTTCACTAGCGGGAGTGCCGAGCAGTACTTC. This gives the protein CASSFTSGSAEQYF.

Ten or more counts support this clone. The chain employs TRBV11-3 and TRBJ2-7; 12 nucleotides align to TRBD2. The CDR3 spans 14 residues. CDR1 SGHNT and CDR2 YENEEA come from the germline V gene. Trimming removed 5 bases from V and 3 bases from J; junction bases left unmatched: 2. The CDR3 DNA reads TGTGCCAGCAGCCCTAGCGGGAGGGACTACGAGCAGTACTTC. This sequence encodes CASSPSGRDYEQYF.

The chain combines TRBV28 with TRBJ1-1; 7 nucleotides line up with TRBD1. The length of the CDR3 is 13 residues. Trimming at V came to 8 bases and at J to 6 bases, leaving 9 bases not matched to a gene. Germline V gives CDR1 MDHEN, CDR2 SYDVKM. The CDR3 nucleotides read TGTGCCAGCCAGGGGGGCAACAACGCTGAAGCTTTCTTT. It specifies CASQGGNNAEAFF.

This clone has only a few counts. The chain combines TRBV7-2 with TRBJ2-7; 9 positions match TRBD1. The CDR3 sequence is 14 residues long. Per the germline V gene, CDR1 is SGHTA and CDR2 is FQGNSA. V lost 8 bases to trimming and J lost 0 bases; unmatched junction nucleotides: 5. CDR3 coding DNA: TGTGCCAGCGTCCGGGACAGGGTCTCCTACGAGCAGTACTTC. Translated: CASVRDRVSYEQYF.

This clone was seen a few times. The chain carries TRBV11-2 and TRBJ2-7; TRBD2 matches at 7 bases. The length of the CDR3 is 16 residues. Germline-derived CDR1 and CDR2 are SGHAT and FQNNGV. The junction had 13 bases not matched to a gene; V was cut back by 5 bases and J by 3 bases. DNA of the CDR3: TGTGCCAGCAGCAACCGCGGGGGTGCGGTGGGCTACGAGCAGTACTTC. Translation gives CASSNRGGAVGYEQYF.

This clone was detected only once. This CDR3 reads CASSGPVGGPEAFF. The CDR3 DNA follows: TGTGCCAGTAGTGGACCCGTAGGTGGGCCTGAAGCTTTCTTT. This chain connects TRBV19 to TRBJ1-1; D is unclear. Trimming took off 5 bases at V and 6 bases at J, with 16 bases between the two ends. The length of the CDR3 is 14 residues. The germline V gene encodes CDR1 LNHDA and CDR2 SQIVND (reference sequence).

The sample holds many counts of this clone. The chain uses TRBV18 and TRBJ2-1; 9 bases map to TRBD1. Germline V gene data show CDR1 as KGHSH and CDR2 as LQKENI. The V segment lost 3 bases and the J segment 3 bases; nucleotides outside the gene matches: 6. The CDR3 spans 16 residues. Written as DNA, the CDR3 is TGTGCCAGCTCACCCTCGGACAGGGGAAACTACAATGAGCAGTTCTTC. Its translation: CASSPSDRGNYNEQFF.

The rearrangement uses TRBV19 and TRBJ1-5; D gene ambiguous. CDR1 is LNHDA, CDR2 SQIVND, per germline (reference sequence). V lost 1 base and J 0 bases, leaving 4 bases between the germline ends. The CDR3 totals 14 residues. The chain's CDR3 is CASSIGGSNQPQHF. DNA for the CDR3: TGTGCCAGTAGTATAGGGGGTAGCAATCAGCCCCAGCATTTT. The full variable domain, rest sourced from reference TRBV19 and TRBJ1-5, is DGGITQSPKYLFRKEGQNVTLSCEQNLNHDAMYWYRQDPGQGLRLIYYSQIVNDFQKGDIAEGYSVSREKKESFPLTVTSAQKNPTAFYLCASSIGGSNQPQHFGDGTRLSIL.

This clone has a handful of counts. This chain joins TRBV30 and TRBJ2-2; TRBD1 matches at 7 bases. This CDR3 is built from 14 residues. Unmatched junction bases numbered 5, after V lost 3 bases and J lost 4 bases. Germline-derived CDR1 and CDR2 are GTSNPN and SVGIG (reference sequence). CDR3: CAWRKGGSTGELFF. CDR3 coding DNA: TGTGCCTGGAGAAAAGGGGGCAGCACCGGGGAGCTGTTTTTT.

This clone turned up a few times. V usage is TRBV19 and J usage is TRBJ2-2; D possibly corresponds to TRBD1 (7 bases). Trimming shortened V by 7 bases and J by 2 bases, and 32 bases separated the two germline ends. Looked up from germline, CDR1 is LNHDA and CDR2 is SQIVND (reference sequence). This CDR3 is built from 21 residues. The CDR3, as DNA: TGTGCCAGTACCTCCAGGGGGGCCAGGAGAAATAGCGGAGGCAACACCGGGGAGCTGTTTTTT. This encodes CASTSRGARRNSGGNTGELFF.

This clone was found a few times. The V gene is TRBV18, the J gene TRBJ2-3; no reliable D call. V was clipped by 0 bases and J by 3 bases, with 7 bases between them. CDR3 length: 14 residues. In germline, CDR1 is KGHSH, CDR2 LQKENI. CDR3 protein: CASSPPTKTDTQYF. The CDR3 DNA reads TGTGCCAGCTCACCACCGACCAAGACAGATACGCAGTATTTT.

The table lists this clone with a few counts. The chain uses TRBV7-2 and TRBJ2-2, with a possible D match to TRBD2 (5 bases). Deletions cut 6 bases from V and 4 bases from J, with 9 bases between. This CDR3 is 13 amino acids long. Germline V gives CDR1 SGHTA, CDR2 FQGNSA. The CDR3 DNA reads as TGTGCCAGCAGGACGGGAACCACCGGGGAGCTGTTTTTT. It is translated as CASRTGTTGELFF.

This clone showed up many times. This chain links TRBV28 with TRBJ2-1, with D possibly being TRBD1 (6 bases). CDR1 MDHEN and CDR2 SYDVKM come from the germline V gene. The V end was cut by 5 bases, the J end by 7 bases, with 21 bases between. The CDR3 extends over 16 amino acids. The CDR3 bases are TGTGCCAGCAGTCCTCTCACACAGGGTTTTAGGAATGAGCAGTTCTTC. This encodes CASSPLTQGFRNEQFF. The full variable domain, with the rest looked up from reference TRBV28 and TRBJ2-1, is DVKVTQSSRYLVKRTGEKVFLECVQDMDHENMFWYRQDPGLGLRLIYFSYDVKMKEKGDIPEGYSVSREKKERFSLILESASTNQTSMYLCASSPLTQGFRNEQFFGPGTRLTVL.

This clone was observed a handful of times. This chain links TRBV7-8 with TRBJ2-1; 11 bases match TRBD2. CDR1 and CDR2 (germline): SGHVS, FQNEAQ. The ends lost 8 bases at V and 4 bases at J; junction bases unmatched: 1. This CDR3 comprises 13 residues. CDR3 coding DNA: TGTGCCAGCGGGACTAGCGGTTACAATGAGCAGTTCTTC. It encodes CASGTSGYNEQFF.

This clone was recorded a few times. The genes are TRBV7-9 and TRBJ2-3; 10 bases align to TRBD2. CDR3 length equals 16 residues. V shed 1 base and J 1 base; nucleotides not matched to a gene: 2. From germline, CDR1 is SEHNR and CDR2 FQNEAQ (reference sequence). The CDR3 region is CASSLDLAGGTDTQYF. The CDR3 nucleotides are TGTGCCAGCAGCTTAGACCTAGCGGGGGGCACAGATACGCAGTATTTT.

This clone came up a few times. This chain links TRBV6-5 with TRBJ2-7; D is possibly TRBD2 (5 bases). Germline CDR1 and CDR2: MNHEY and SVGAGI. This CDR3 contains 13 residues. Trimming cost V 5 bases and J 3 bases, with 11 bases left between them. CDR3: CASSALDFYEQYF. The CDR3 DNA sequence: TGTGCCAGCAGTGCCCTGGACTTCTACGAGCAGTACTTC.

The chain carries TRBV5-1 and TRBJ2-7; perhaps TRBD1 as D (5 bases). This CDR3 is 15 amino acids long. With 3 bases removed from V and 0 bases from J, the gap between germline ends came to 13 bases. Germline CDR1 reads SGHRS; CDR2 reads YFSETQ. The CDR3 DNA follows: TGCGCCAGCAGCTACCTAGGGGTCAGCTCCTACGAGCAGTACTTC. Translation gives CASSYLGVSSYEQYF.

This clone has at least ten counts. The chain carries TRBV5-4 and TRBJ2-1; D possibly matches TRBD1 or TRBD2 (5 bases each). This CDR3 has 14 amino acids. Germline-derived CDR1 and CDR2 are SGHNT and YYREEE (reference sequence). V lost 0 bases and J 5 bases, leaving 9 bases between the germline ends. The CDR3: CASSLDLGDNEQFF. CDR3 sequence (DNA): TGTGCCAGCAGCTTGGATTTGGGGGACAATGAGCAGTTCTTC.

The table lists this clone with many counts. V usage is TRBV19 and J usage is TRBJ1-2, with D uncertain. The CDR3 length is 15 residues. With 0 bases removed from V and 3 bases from J, the gap between germline ends came to 11 bases. Germline V gives CDR1 LNHDA, CDR2 SQIVND (reference sequence). The CDR3 nucleotides are TGTGCCAGTAGTATAGAGCCCGGGTTCTACTATGGCTACACCTTC. Translation gives CASSIEPGFYYGYTF.

In this sample, this clone turned up a few times. The chain employs TRBV13 and TRBJ2-1; 10 positions agree with TRBD2. The CDR3 is made up of 15 amino acids. V lost 0 bases, J lost 6 bases, and 2 bases stayed unmatched. Germline CDR1 and CDR2: PRHDT and FYEKMQ (reference sequence). CDR3 nucleotide sequence: TGTGCCAGCAGCTTAGGCCCTAGCGGGGGCAATGAGCAGTTCTTC. It is translated as CASSLGPSGGNEQFF.

This clone was seen at least ten times. Other DNA sequences in the sample encode the same CDR3. The chain joins TRBV5-1 to TRBJ2-1; D may correspond to TRBD1 or TRBD2 (5 bases each). Trimming cost V 3 bases and J 7 bases, with 14 bases left between them. CDR3 length equals 14 residues. Germline CDR1 reads SGHRS; CDR2 reads YFSETQ. The CDR3 protein is CASSSGTGGNEQFF. The CDR3 coding sequence is TGCGCCAGCAGCTCCGGAACAGGAGGTAATGAGCAGTTCTTC. Supplemented by reference TRBV5-1 and TRBJ2-1, the full variable domain reads KAGVTQTPRYLIKTRGQQVTLSCSPISGHRSVSWYQQTPGQGLQFLFEYFSETQRNKGNFPGRFSGRQFSNSRSEMNVSTLELGDSALYLCASSSGTGGNEQFFGPGTRLTVL.